This record concerns one T cell receptor (beta chain) sequence. Which antigen it targets is not known. Per-base qualities were not stored, and no clone one base away is much larger. Separate from the approximately 700-subject first cohort, the validation cohort of around 130 subjects was the group to which the donors belonged. This sample was taken from a study of cytomegalovirus exposure and HLA in healthy donors (TCRdb year 2017). Some background on the complete study: A later analysis indicated that the roughly 120 validation repertoires were generated on the platform also employed for the approximately 700 repertoires of the first cohort. The study was designed to test whether signatures of past pathogen exposure could be identified by cataloging public T cell receptors. Besides the first cohort of some 670 subjects, a separate validation cohort made up of roughly 130 different subjects was used. High-throughput TCR immunosequencing, statistical association of individual TCRs with disease status, and machine learning were combined to predict cytomegalovirus infection status. General study outcomes and caveats: Most TCR sequences were observed very rarely across donors, whereas some public TCRs were present in many individuals. The classifier was reported to diagnose cytomegalovirus status with high specificity and sensitivity in both the original and validation cohorts. A later analysis found that TCRs clustered in the first cohort also tended to co-occur in the approximately 120 validation repertoires, with 90% to 95% of cluster scores above 0. All 120 repertoires were used to score co-occurrence in the validation cohort in a later analysis, because that analysis had no HLA typing for the cohort. A few of the identified cytomegalovirus-associated TCR beta chains were confirmed in vitro to be specific for cytomegalovirus antigens. A total of fewer than 200 TCR beta chains were listed by the study as associated with cytomegalovirus. The authors suggested that the approach could potentially be generalized to other disease states and immunological phenotypes.

To prepare the library, the immunoSEQ multiplex PCR assay was applied. The authors' pipeline ran thus. To diagnose cytomegalovirus status from the catalog of TCR beta chain sequences, a statistical classification framework was built. TCRdb obtained this table from immuneACCESS and retained in-frame rearrangements with V and J assigned. These tables miss some clones; where compared with another copy, unresolved V genes account for less than half of the shortfall, and the remainder is unexplained. Clonal size and the V and J genes are those of that table, whereas D and trimming came from the DNA. The sample contains around 300,000 clones, about 86% of them found a single time. Together, the top ten hold over 0.95% of the sample. Sequenced sample: PBMCs. This TCR was sampled from a woman aged 18-29 years in good health and CMV-seronegative.

The CDR3 reads CASSSERGGDQPQHF. The nucleotides are TGCGCCAGCAGCTCAGAGCGGGGAGGGGATCAGCCCCAGCATTTT. The chain joins TRBV4-3 to TRBJ1-5, with TRBD1 tentatively as D gene (5 bases match). CDR1 and CDR2 are drawn from the germline V gene: LGHNA, YSLEER. The CDR3, from cysteine to phenylalanine, totals 15 residues. Of the read, only the CDR3 DNA is kept; its 45 bases are in frame from base 1. Between the V and J ends, shortened by 5 bases and 5 bases respectively, the junction contains 16 bases.